These 27 T cell receptor beta chains were sequenced from one sample in a study of blood T cells in healthy people across ages. Then a second PCR, running roughly 7 to 11 cycles, was carried out with a sample-barcoded 5' primer and a J-beta primer mix. A single record per CDR3 protein comes from TCRdb applying MiXCR to the 5' RACE reads. This table has around 900,000 distinct CDR3 sequences, 51% appearing once. The sample taken for sequencing was blood. The receptors originated from a woman aged 60-70 years in good health.

The gene calls are TRBV10-3 and TRBJ2-7; TRBD1 aligns across 8 bases. CDR3 length: 16 residues. V was clipped by 9 bases and J by 5 bases; unmatched bases: 18. Germline V gene sequence: CDR1 ENHRY, CDR2 SYGVKD. CDR3 residues: CAITSGPGTGAHEQYF. The DNA for the CDR3 is TGTGCCATTACCTCTGGGCCCGGGACAGGTGCCCACGAGCAGTACTTC.

This chain uses TRBV11-3 with TRBJ2-1, with D perhaps being TRBD1 or TRBD2 (5 bases each). Trimming pared 2 bases from V and 7 bases from J, leaving 24 bases between. Germline CDR1 and CDR2: SGHNT and YENEEA. The CDR3 runs to 18 residues. The CDR3 spells CASSLFRGGRESGNEQFF. CDR3 nucleotide sequence: TGTGCCAGCAGCTTATTCCGGGGCGGAAGGGAATCGGGAAATGAGCAGTTCTTC.

The chain couples TRBV7-2 to TRBJ2-7, with 7 nucleotides matching TRBD1. This CDR3 is 16 amino acids long. Trimming took 1 base from V and 6 from J; bases not matched to a gene: 12. In germline, CDR1 is SGHTA, CDR2 FQGNSA. This CDR3 is CASSLGGGPILLEQYF. The CDR3 DNA reads TGTGCCAGCAGCTTAGGAGGGGGCCCGATACTCCTCGAGCAGTACTTC. The complete variable domain, with remaining parts taken from reference TRBV7-2 and TRBJ2-7, reads GAGVSQSPSNKVTEKGKDVELRCDPISGHTALYWYRQSLGQGLEFLIYFQGNSAPDKSGLPSDRFSAERTGGSVSTLTIQRTQQEDSAVYLCASSLGGGPILLEQYFGPGTRLTVT.

The chain joins TRBV7-2 to TRBJ2-2; 14 nucleotides match TRBD2. J lost 5 bases, V lost 5 bases, and 4 bases had no gene match. The germline V gene has CDR1 SGHTA and CDR2 FQGNSA. The CDR3 is made up of 16 amino acids. The CDR3 nucleotides read TGTGCCAGCAGCCGAGGACTAGCGGGAGGTACCGGGGAGCTGTTTTTT. It specifies CASSRGLAGGTGELFF.

The rearrangement uses TRBV29-1 and TRBJ2-1, with D possibly being TRBD2 (7 bases). Germline lookup yields CDR1 SQVTM and CDR2 ANQGSEA. The V end lost 2 bases, the J end lost 6 bases, and 14 bases lay between the germline ends. CDR3 length: 14 residues. CDR3 coding DNA: TGCAGCGTTGAAAGGCGGGGGCAGGTCAATGAGCAGTTCTTC. Protein: CSVERRGQVNEQFF.

This clonotype was seen more than once but under ten times. The V gene is TRBV5-1, the J gene TRBJ2-7, with 8 bases lining up with TRBD1. This CDR3 has 15 amino acids. The trim removed 3 bases at V and 2 bases at J, leaving 7 bases unmatched. Germline V gives CDR1 SGHRS, CDR2 YFSETQ. The CDR3 loop is CASSSGQGRPYEQYF. The DNA of the CDR3 is TGCGCCAGCAGCTCAGGACAGGGAAGACCCTACGAGCAGTACTTC.

This clonotype was observed a few times. This rearrangement joins TRBV3-1 to TRBJ1-2, with a weak D call TRBD1 (6 bases). Trimming removed 3 bases from V and 3 bases from J, with 11 bases in between. CDR1 is LGHDT, CDR2 YNNKEL, per germline (reference sequence). The CDR3 is made up of 14 amino acids. The CDR3 is CASSHTRTDYGYTF. The CDR3 DNA reads as TGTGCCAGCAGCCACACCAGGACAGACTATGGCTACACCTTC.

V usage is TRBV2 and J usage is TRBJ1-2; D ambiguous. This CDR3 region has 11 residues. Trimming removed 10 bases from V and 6 bases from J, with 12 bases in between. Germline V gene data show CDR1 as SNHLY and CDR2 as FYNNEI. The CDR3 protein is CAKRVADGYTF. Here the CDR3 DNA reads TGTGCCAAGAGAGTGGCAGATGGCTACACCTTC.

Only a few counts were recorded for this clonotype. This sequence joins TRBV6-5 and TRBJ1-2; 10 nucleotides agree with TRBD1. Per germline, CDR1 MNHEY and CDR2 SVGAGI. The CDR3 loop spans 13 amino acids. The V gene end was trimmed by 6 bases and the J gene end by 6 bases; junction bases not matched to a gene: 4. The CDR3 coding sequence is TGTGCCAGCAGGACAGGGGGCTGGGATGGCTACACCTTC. This translates into CASRTGGWDGYTF.

There are a few counts of this clonotype. The rearrangement uses TRBV10-3 and TRBJ2-6; D gene uncertain. The germline V gene has CDR1 ENHRY and CDR2 SYGVKD. Trimming removed 4 bases from V and 0 bases from J, with 16 bases in between. The CDR3 is 18 residues long. The CDR3 is CAISGGLASSSGANVLTF. CDR3 DNA: TGTGCCATCAGTGGGGGTTTGGCCTCTAGCTCTGGGGCCAACGTCCTGACTTTC.

This rearrangement joins TRBV11-2 to TRBJ1-6; TRBD1 might be the D (5 bases). Germline V CDR1 and CDR2: SGHAT, FQNNGV. The CDR3 is 16 amino acids. The V end lost 1 base, the J end lost 7 bases, and 14 bases lay between the germline ends. CDR3 loop: CASSLASGSGNSPLHF. CDR3 nucleotides: TGTGCCAGCAGCTTAGCTTCAGGGTCGGGGAATTCACCCCTCCACTTT.

The chain links TRBV6-1 to TRBJ2-5; 7 bases are a match to TRBD1. The V gene's germline CDR1 is MNHNS and CDR2 SASEGT. J lost 3 bases, V lost 5 bases, and 9 bases had no gene match. This CDR3 is 15 amino acids long. The CDR3 spells CASSFGDRAKETQYF. DNA of the CDR3: TGTGCCAGCAGTTTCGGCGACAGGGCCAAAGAGACCCAGTACTTC.

This clonotype has only a few counts. The chain has TRBV15 and TRBJ2-1; TRBD2 agrees at 12 bases. The CDR3 is made up of 15 amino acids. CDR1 LNHNV and CDR2 YYDKDF come from the germline V gene (reference sequence). The V and J ends lost 3 bases and 5 bases, in that order; junction bases with no gene match: 2. The CDR3 region has the DNA TGTGCCACCAGCAGCAGACTAGCGGGAGACAATGAGCAGTTCTTC. Translated: CATSSRLAGDNEQFF.

This clonotype was counted between two and nine times. The chain links TRBV6-6 to TRBJ2-1; D is unresolved. The V end was cut by 2 bases, the J end by 5 bases, with 10 bases between. The germline gives CDR1 MNHNY, CDR2 SVGAGI (reference sequence). The CDR3 extends over 14 amino acids. The DNA for the CDR3 is TGTGCCAGCAGTTACGTTTCTGCGGACAATGAGCAGTTCTTC. This encodes CASSYVSADNEQFF.

This clonotype occurred a few times. J is TRBJ2-5 and V is TRBV9, with TRBD2 matching 11 bases. Germline CDR1 is SGDLS and CDR2 is YYNGEE. The CDR3 spans 16 residues. The V gene end was trimmed by 3 bases and the J gene end by 5 bases; junction bases not matched to a gene: 9. The CDR3 coding sequence is TGTGCCAGCAGCGGAAGGACTAGCGGGTCTCGGGAGACCCAGTACTTC. Translated: CASSGRTSGSRETQYF.

This clonotype has only a few counts. J is TRBJ2-2 and V is TRBV7-2; D is unclear. CDR1 is SGHTA and CDR2 is FQGNSA in the germline V gene. V lost 3 bases and J lost 0, with 8 bases in between. The CDR3 contains 15 residues. The CDR3 nucleotides read TGTGCCAGCAGCTTGCAAAGCGCGAACACCGGGGAGCTGTTTTTT. Residues: CASSLQSANTGELFF.

In the case of this clonotype: Germline and junction disagree at one end, which may indicate a read error. V and J are TRBV20-1 and TRBJ2-4; TRBD2 is a possible D gene (6 bases). This CDR3 spans 16 amino acids. Germline V CDR1 and CDR2: DFQATT, SNEGSKA (reference sequence). CDR3 bases: TGCAGTGCTAGAGATACTCGGGGGATAGCCAAAAACGTTCAGTACTTC. This gives the protein CSARDTRGIAKNVQYF.

This clonotype came up a few times. This chain connects TRBV7-3 to TRBJ2-5; tentatively, D is TRBD1 (5 bases). The CDR3 consists of 15 residues. Germline assignment: CDR1 SGHTA and CDR2 FQGTGA. V lost 4 bases to trimming and J lost 5 bases, with 17 bases between them. This CDR3 reads CASSSQGLPRETQYF. The CDR3 region has the DNA TGTGCCAGCAGCTCCCAGGGCCTACCCAGGGAGACCCAGTACTTC. The whole variable domain, filled in from reference TRBV7-3 and TRBJ2-5, reads GAGVSQTPSNKVTEKGKYVELRCDPISGHTALYWYRQSLGQGPEFLIYFQGTGAADDSGLPNDRFFAVRPEGSVSTLKIQRTERGDSAVYLCASSSQGLPRETQYFGPGTRLLVL.

The CDR3 protein is CSGAPLAGVREQYF. In DNA form, the CDR3 reads TGCAGTGGTGCCCCACTAGCGGGAGTCCGCGAGCAGTACTTC. This rearrangement joins TRBV20-1 to TRBJ2-7; TRBD2 aligns across 11 bases. The CDR3 length is 14 residues. V lost 7 bases, J lost 6 bases, and 11 bases stayed unmatched. Germline CDR1 is DFQATT and CDR2 is SNEGSKA (reference sequence).

The chain employs TRBV11-1 and TRBJ1-4; D is uncertain. Per the germline V gene, CDR1 is SGHAT and CDR2 is FQDESV (reference sequence). The CDR3 runs 14 residues. Trimming left V 1 base short and J 1 base short, with 4 bases between. The CDR3 nucleotides read TGTGCCAGCAGCTTAGTCCGAACTAATGAAAAACTGTTTTTT. Encoded protein: CASSLVRTNEKLFF.

J is TRBJ2-5 and V is TRBV12-3 or TRBV12-4; maybe TRBD2 (6 bases). This CDR3 region has 13 residues. Deletions cut 6 bases from V and 5 bases from J, with 13 bases between. CDR3 loop: CASSRNGGETQYF. CDR3 sequence (DNA): TGTGCCAGCAGCCGAAATGGGGGGGAGACCCAGTACTTC.

The chain carries TRBV27 and TRBJ2-1; 9 bases align to TRBD2. Germline CDR1 MNHEY, CDR2 SMNVEV (reference sequence). This CDR3 region has 18 residues. Trimming took 1 base from V and 2 from J; bases not matched to a gene: 9. The CDR3 loop is CASSLYWGLAGTYNEQFF. The CDR3 coding sequence is TGTGCCAGCAGTTTATACTGGGGGCTAGCGGGGACCTACAATGAGCAGTTCTTC.

The table lists this clonotype with a few counts. This sequence joins TRBV12-3 or TRBV12-4 and TRBJ2-1, with a tentative D call TRBD2 (6 bases). Trimming shortened V by 7 bases and J by 7 bases, and 17 bases separated the two germline ends. The CDR3 totals 14 residues. The CDR3 DNA is TGTGCCAGCACTCTTAAATCGGGGAGGAATGAGCAGTTCTTC. The encoded protein is CASTLKSGRNEQFF.

The chain is built from TRBV20-1 and TRBJ2-1, with D hard to call. The CDR3 runs 13 residues. Germline V gene data show CDR1 as DFQATT and CDR2 as SNEGSKA (reference sequence). V dropped 3 bases and J dropped 3 bases, with 9 bases sitting between them. The CDR3 DNA reads as TGCAGTGCTAGGCCCGGAAGCTACAATGAGCAGTTCTTC. It specifies CSARPGSYNEQFF.

The table lists this clonotype with a count of one. The chain joins TRBV28 to TRBJ2-1, with D possibly matching TRBD2 (6 bases). This CDR3 has 16 amino acids. Germline V gives CDR1 MDHEN, CDR2 SYDVKM. V dropped 4 bases and J dropped 3 bases, with 16 bases sitting between them. In DNA, the CDR3 is TGTGCCAGCAGTTCGCGCGGGGCGGGGAGCTACAATGAGCAGTTCTTC. It translates to CASSSRGAGSYNEQFF.

This clonotype has more than one count but fewer than ten. The chain recombines TRBV12-3 or TRBV12-4 with TRBJ2-5; D is undetermined. Trimming removed 3 bases from V and 3 bases from J, with 8 bases in between. The CDR3 runs 13 residues. The CDR3 is CASSFRRKETQYF. CDR3 in DNA: TGTGCCAGCAGTTTTCGCAGGAAAGAGACCCAGTACTTC.

This chain connects TRBV28 to TRBJ2-5; the match to TRBD1 covers 10 bases. The length of the CDR3 is 15 residues. Germline V lookup: CDR1 MDHEN, CDR2 SYDVKM. The J segment lost 5 bases and the V segment lost 5 bases, leaving 8 bases of the junction unmatched. The chain's CDR3 is CASSLLEDRGETQYF. The DNA of the CDR3 is TGTGCCAGCAGTCTACTCGAGGACAGGGGGGAGACCCAGTACTTC.